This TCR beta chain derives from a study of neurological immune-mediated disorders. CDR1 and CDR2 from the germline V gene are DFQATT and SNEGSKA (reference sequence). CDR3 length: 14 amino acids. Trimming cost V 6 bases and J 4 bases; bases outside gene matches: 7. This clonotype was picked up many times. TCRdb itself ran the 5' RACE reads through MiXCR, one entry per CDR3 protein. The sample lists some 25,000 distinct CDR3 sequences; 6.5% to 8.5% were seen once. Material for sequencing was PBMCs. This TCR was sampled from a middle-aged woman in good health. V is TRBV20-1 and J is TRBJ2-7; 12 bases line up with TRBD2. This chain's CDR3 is CSAGLAGTPYEQYF. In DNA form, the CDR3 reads TGCAGTGCCGGACTAGCGGGGACCCCATACGAGCAGTACTTC.